This TCR beta chain derives from a study of T cell changes during pregnancy in multiple sclerosis. CDR3 length: 13 residues. Trimming pared 1 base from V and 8 bases from J, leaving 9 bases between. Germline V gene sequence: CDR1 SGHDT, CDR2 YYEEEE. The protocol was immunoSEQ multiplex PCR, while the TCRdb copy is restricted to in-frame clones and leaves out a portion. The sample holds fewer than 65,000 clones, about 91% seen once. This clonotype was obtained from a female donor with multiple sclerosis, enrolled in a pregnancy study. The chain combines TRBV5-6 with TRBJ2-2, with D unresolved. The source material was CD8+ T cells from peripheral blood mononuclear cells, sampled after pregnancy. Here the CDR3 DNA reads TGTGCCAGCAGCTTGTCTTCCCTTGGGGAGCTGTTTTTT. It specifies CASSLSSLGELFF.